This TCR beta chain was documented in a study of shared clonotypes between healthy human individuals. Germline loops: CDR1 SNHLY, CDR2 FYNNEI. This CDR3 has 14 residues. V lost 7 bases and J lost 1, with 11 bases in between. Produced via immunoSEQ multiplex PCR; TCRdb's table is partial and in-frame only. The sample includes some 1.5 million clones, 96% of them seen just once. The receptor was isolated from a man aged 25 to 40 in good health. Source material: naive CD4+ T cells sorted from blood. Subset: CD45RA+ positively selected. The chain has TRBV2 and TRBJ1-5; unclear D gene. The CDR3 nucleotides read TGTGCCAGCAAATCACCCGGGAGCAATCAGCCCCAGCATTTT. It translates to CASKSPGSNQPQHF.